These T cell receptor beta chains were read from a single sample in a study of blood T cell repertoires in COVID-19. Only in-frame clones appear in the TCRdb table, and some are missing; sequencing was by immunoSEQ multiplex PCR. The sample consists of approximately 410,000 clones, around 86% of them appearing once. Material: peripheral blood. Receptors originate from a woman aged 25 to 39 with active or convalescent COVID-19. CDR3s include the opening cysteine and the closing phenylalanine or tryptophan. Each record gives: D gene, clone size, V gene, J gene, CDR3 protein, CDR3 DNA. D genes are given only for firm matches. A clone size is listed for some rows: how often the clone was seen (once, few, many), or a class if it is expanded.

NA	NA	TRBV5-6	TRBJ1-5	CASSFWGPGQPQHF	TGTGCCAGCAGCTTTTGGGGGCCCGGTCAGCCCCAGCATTTT
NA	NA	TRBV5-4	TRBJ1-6	CASSLGRANSPLHF	TGTGCCAGCAGCTTGGGGCGGGCTAATTCACCCCTCCACTTT
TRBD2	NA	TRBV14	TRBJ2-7	CASSLRTSGDYEQYF	TGTGCCAGCAGCCTCCGGACTAGCGGGGACTACGAGCAGTACTTC
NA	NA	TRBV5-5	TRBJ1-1	CASSLGIGGTEAFF	TGTGCCAGCAGTTTAGGGATTGGGGGGACTGAAGCTTTCTTT
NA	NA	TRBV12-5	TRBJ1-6	CASGSGQWNSPLHF	TGTGCTAGTGGTTCCGGACAGTGGAATTCACCCCTCCACTTT
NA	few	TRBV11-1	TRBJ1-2	CASSLTDSNYGYTF	TGTGCCAGCAGCTTAACTGACAGCAACTATGGCTACACCTTC
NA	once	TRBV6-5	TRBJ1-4	CASSYFGQSEKLFF	TGTGCCAGCAGTTACTTCGGACAGTCAGAAAAACTGTTTTTT
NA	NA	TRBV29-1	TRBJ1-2	CSAAGGSRAGYTF	TGCAGCGCCGCGGGCGGTTCAAGAGCTGGCTACACCTTC
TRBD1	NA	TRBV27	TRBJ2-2	CASSWTGGVQGNTGELFF	TGTGCCAGCAGTTGGACAGGGGGCGTTCAAGGGAACACCGGGGAGCTGTTTTTT
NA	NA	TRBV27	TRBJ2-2	CASSEDWPRGNTGELFF	TGTGCCAGCAGTGAGGACTGGCCGCGGGGAAACACCGGGGAGCTGTTTTTT
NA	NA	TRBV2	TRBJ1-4	CASSEYVPGGEKLFF	TGTGCCAGCAGTGAATATGTCCCCGGGGGGGAAAAACTGTTTTTT
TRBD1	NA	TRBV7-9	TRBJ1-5	CASSLGTGGDQPQHF	TGTGCCAGCAGCTTAGGGACAGGGGGCGATCAGCCCCAGCATTTT
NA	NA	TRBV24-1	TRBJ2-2	CATSDDREENTGELFF	TGTGCCACCAGTGATGACAGGGAGGAGAACACCGGGGAGCTGTTTTTT
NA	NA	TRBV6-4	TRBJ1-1	CASSDSSYTEAFF	TGTGCCAGCAGTGACTCCAGTTACACTGAAGCTTTCTTT
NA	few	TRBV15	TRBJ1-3	CATSRPGQISGNTIYF	TGTGCCACCAGCAGACCGGGACAAATCTCTGGAAACACCATATATTTT
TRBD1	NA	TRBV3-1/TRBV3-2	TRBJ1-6	CASTKDRGPYNSPLHF	TGTGCCAGCACCAAGGACAGGGGCCCCTATAATTCACCCCTCCACTTT
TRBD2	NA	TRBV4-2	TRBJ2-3	CASSQGLAGGATDTQYF	TGTGCCAGCAGCCAGGGACTAGCGGGAGGGGCGACAGATACGCAGTATTTT
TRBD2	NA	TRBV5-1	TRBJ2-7	CASAGDGDSYEQYF	TGCGCCAGTGCGGGGGACGGTGACTCCTACGAGCAGTACTTC
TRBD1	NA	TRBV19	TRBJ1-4	CASSILGQGGEKLFF	TGTGCCAGTAGTATATTGGGACAGGGCGGGGAAAAACTGTTTTTT
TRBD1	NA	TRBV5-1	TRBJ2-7	CASSLGDRAFEQYF	TGCGCCAGCAGCTTGGGGGACAGAGCGTTCGAGCAGTACTTC
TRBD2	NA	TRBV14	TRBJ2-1	CASSRRLAGGLYNEQFF	TGTGCCAGCAGCCGACGACTAGCGGGAGGTCTCTACAATGAGCAGTTCTTC
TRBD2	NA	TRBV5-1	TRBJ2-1	CASSWRGTSGSDEQFF	TGCGCCAGCAGCTGGAGGGGGACTAGCGGGAGTGATGAGCAGTTCTTC
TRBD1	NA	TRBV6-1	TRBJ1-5	CASSELGTGGYQPQHF	TGTGCCAGCAGTGAATTGGGGACAGGGGGCTATCAGCCCCAGCATTTT
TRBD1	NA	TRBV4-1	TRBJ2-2	CASSHVHGTGTGELFF	TGCGCCAGCAGCCACGTTCACGGGACAGGGACCGGGGAGCTGTTTTTT
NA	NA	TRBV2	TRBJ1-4	CASGPGPLGGLFF	TGTGCCAGCGGGCCAGGACCTCTGGGGGGACTGTTTTTT
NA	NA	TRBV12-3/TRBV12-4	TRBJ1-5	CASKSGNQPQHF	TGTGCCAGCAAATCCGGCAATCAGCCCCAGCATTTT
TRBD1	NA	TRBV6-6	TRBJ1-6	CASNDRGGNSPLHF	TGTGCCAGCAACGACAGGGGAGGGAATTCACCCCTCCACTTT
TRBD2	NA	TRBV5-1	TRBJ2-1	CASSLGPPLAGGRDEQFF	TGCGCCAGCAGCTTGGGACCTCCCCTAGCGGGGGGAAGGGATGAGCAGTTCTTC
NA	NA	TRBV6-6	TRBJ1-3	CASSPGNRAGNTIYF	TGTGCCAGCAGTCCGGGTAACAGGGCTGGAAACACCATATATTTT
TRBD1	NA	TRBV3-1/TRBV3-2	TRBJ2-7	CASSQQTGGYGEQYF	TGTGCCAGCAGCCAACAAACAGGGGGCTACGGCGAGCAGTACTTC
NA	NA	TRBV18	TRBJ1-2	CASSPETESGYTF	TGTGCCAGCTCACCAGAGACGGAGAGCGGCTACACCTTC
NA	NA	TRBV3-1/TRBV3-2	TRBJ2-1	CASSDIQRPLLNEQFF	TGTGCCAGCAGCGACATTCAACGGCCTCTCCTCAATGAGCAGTTCTTC
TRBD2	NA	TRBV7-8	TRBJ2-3	CASSLVRVAGRTDTQYF	TGTGCCAGCAGCTTAGTGAGGGTAGCGGGACGGACAGATACGCAGTATTTT
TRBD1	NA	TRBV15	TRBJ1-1	CATSYTGGNTEAFF	TGTGCCACCAGCTATACAGGGGGGAACACTGAAGCTTTCTTT
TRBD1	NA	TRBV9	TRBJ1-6	CASSDRQGANSPLHF	TGTGCCAGCAGCGACCGACAGGGGGCTAATTCACCCCTCCACTTT
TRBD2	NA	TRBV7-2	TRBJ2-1	CASRFGGLAVNSSYNEQFF	TGTGCCAGCAGGTTTGGCGGACTAGCGGTGAATAGCTCCTACAATGAGCAGTTCTTC
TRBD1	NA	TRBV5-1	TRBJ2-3	CASSLRQGADTQYF	TGCGCCAGCAGCTTGCGCCAGGGGGCAGATACGCAGTATTTT
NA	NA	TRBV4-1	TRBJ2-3	CARGRDTQYF	TGCGCCCGCGGGCGAGATACGCAGTATTTT
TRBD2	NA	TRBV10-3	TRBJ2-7	CATGLAGGYEQYF	TGTGCCACCGGACTAGCGGGAGGCTACGAGCAGTACTTC
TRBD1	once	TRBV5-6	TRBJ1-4	CASSSATGSNEKLFF	TGTGCCAGCAGCTCTGCGACAGGGAGCAATGAAAAACTGTTTTTT
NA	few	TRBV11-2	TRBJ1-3	CASSLDGGLNTIYF	TGTGCCAGCAGCTTAGACGGGGGGCTAAACACCATATATTTT
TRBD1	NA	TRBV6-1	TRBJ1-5	CASSESAGGDGQPQHF	TGTGCCAGCAGTGAATCAGCAGGGGGCGATGGTCAGCCCCAGCATTTT
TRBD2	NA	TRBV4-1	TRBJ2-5	CASSPNLAGEYQETQYF	TGCGCCAGCAGCCCAAATCTAGCGGGGGAATACCAAGAGACCCAGTACTTC
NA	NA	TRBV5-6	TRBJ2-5	CASSPRNGGETQYF	TGTGCCAGCAGCCCGCGTAACGGAGGGGAGACCCAGTACTTC
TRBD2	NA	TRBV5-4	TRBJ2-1	CASSPGTSGPNNEQFF	TGTGCCAGCAGCCCAGGGACTAGCGGGCCAAACAATGAGCAGTTCTTC
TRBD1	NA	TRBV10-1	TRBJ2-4	CANNRGAKNIQYF	TGCGCCAACAACAGGGGGGCCAAAAACATTCAGTACTTC
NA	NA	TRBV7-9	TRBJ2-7	CASSLEGGLARRLEQYF	TGTGCCAGCAGCTTAGAGGGGGGGCTAGCGCGGCGCCTCGAGCAGTACTTC
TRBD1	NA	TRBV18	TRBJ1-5	CASSPTGGAQPQHF	TGTGCCAGCTCACCCACAGGGGGCGCGCAGCCCCAGCATTTT
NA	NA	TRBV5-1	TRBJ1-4	CASSHETATNEKLFF	TGCGCCAGCAGCCACGAGACTGCAACTAATGAAAAACTGTTTTTT
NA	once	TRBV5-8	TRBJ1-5	CASSLWGEGWHQPQHF	TGTGCCAGCAGCTTGTGGGGGGAGGGTTGGCATCAGCCCCAGCATTTT
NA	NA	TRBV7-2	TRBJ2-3	CASIKTTSTQYF	TGTGCCAGCATCAAGACTACTAGTACGCAGTATTTT
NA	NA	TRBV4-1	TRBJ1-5	CASSQGSGANQPQHF	TGCGCCAGCAGCCAAGGTTCAGGGGCTAATCAGCCCCAGCATTTT
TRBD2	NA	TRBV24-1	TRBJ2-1	CATSGAGLAGRNEQFF	TGTGCCACCAGTGGTGCGGGACTAGCGGGACGGAATGAGCAGTTCTTC
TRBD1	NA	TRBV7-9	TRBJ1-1	CASSRSRTGVGMNTEAFF	TGTGCCAGCAGCCGAAGCAGGACAGGGGTAGGAATGAACACTGAAGCTTTCTTT
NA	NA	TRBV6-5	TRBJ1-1	CASSSTDPSDVIEAFF	TGTGCCAGCAGTTCGACAGATCCCTCAGACGTTATTGAAGCTTTCTTT